This paragraph reports one T cell receptor (beta chain). Its specificity is unknown. The protocol was immunoSEQ multiplex PCR, while the TCRdb copy is restricted to in-frame clones and leaves out a portion. Here the sample spans about 67,000 clones, around 84% being singletons. These data come from a study of OX40 agonist ivuxolimab in advanced cancers. Study as a whole: Partial responses occurred in Three dose-escalation patients, one with hepatocellular carcinoma and two with cutaneous melanoma.

Study-level points and caveats: Among expanded peripheral T cells, antigen specificity went undetermined.

V lost 1 base and J 0 bases, leaving 13 bases between the germline ends. The CDR3 sequence is 18 residues long. CDR1 is SGHVS, CDR2 FQNEAQ, per germline. The source was CD4+ or CD8+ T cells sorted from blood, collected in a trial of the OX40 agonist ivuxolimab. The chain couples TRBV7-8 to TRBJ2-6; no clear D. The receptor comes from an adult with an advanced solid tumor such as melanoma, head and neck, liver or kidney cancer. The CDR3 nucleotides read TGTGCCAGCAGCTTAGTGGGGTTAGACTTCTCTGGGGCCAACGTCCTGACTTTC. Protein: CASSLVGLDFSGANVLTF.